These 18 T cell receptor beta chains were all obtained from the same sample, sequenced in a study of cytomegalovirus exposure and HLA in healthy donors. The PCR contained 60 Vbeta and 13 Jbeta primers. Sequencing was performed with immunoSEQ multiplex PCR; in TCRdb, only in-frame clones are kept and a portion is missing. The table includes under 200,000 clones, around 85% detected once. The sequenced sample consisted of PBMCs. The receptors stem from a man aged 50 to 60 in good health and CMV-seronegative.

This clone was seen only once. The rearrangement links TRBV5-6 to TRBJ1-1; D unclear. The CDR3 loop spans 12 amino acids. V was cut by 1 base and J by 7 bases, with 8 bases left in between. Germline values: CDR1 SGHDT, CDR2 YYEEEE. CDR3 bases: TGTGCCAGCAGCTTGTCGGTTGGTGAAGCTTTCTTT. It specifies CASSLSVGEAFF.

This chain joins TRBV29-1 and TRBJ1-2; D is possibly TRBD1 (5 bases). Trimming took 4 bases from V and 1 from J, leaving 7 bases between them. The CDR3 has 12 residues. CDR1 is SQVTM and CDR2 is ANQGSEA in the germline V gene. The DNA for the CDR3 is TGCAGCGTTGGGGGCAGTAACTATGGCTACACCTTC. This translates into CSVGGSNYGYTF.

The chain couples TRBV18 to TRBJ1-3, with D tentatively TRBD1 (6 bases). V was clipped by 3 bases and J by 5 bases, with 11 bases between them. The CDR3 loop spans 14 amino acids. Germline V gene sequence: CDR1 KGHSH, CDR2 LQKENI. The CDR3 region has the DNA TGTGCCAGCTCACCCACAGGGAACCGAAACACCATATATTTT. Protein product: CASSPTGNRNTIYF.

The CDR3 region is CASSLSQGVDTQYF. The DNA for the CDR3 is TGTGCCAGCAGCTTGTCGCAGGGGGTAGATACGCAGTATTTT. This chain connects TRBV5-8 to TRBJ2-3; TRBD1 matches 7 bases. J lost 5 bases, V lost 1 base, and 4 bases had no gene match. CDR1 is SGHTS and CDR2 is YDEGEE in the germline V gene. CDR3 size: 14 residues. Full variable domain (missing parts from reference TRBV5-8 and TRBJ2-3): EAGVTQSPTHLIKTRGQQATLRCSPISGHTSVYWYQQALGLGLQFLLWYDEGEERNRGNFPPRFSGRQFPNYSSELNVNALELEDSALYLCASSLSQGVDTQYFGPGTRLTVL.

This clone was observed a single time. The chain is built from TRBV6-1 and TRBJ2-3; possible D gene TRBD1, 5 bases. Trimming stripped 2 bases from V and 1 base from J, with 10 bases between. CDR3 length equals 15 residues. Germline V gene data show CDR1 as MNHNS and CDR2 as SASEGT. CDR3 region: CASSEKTGRTDTQYF. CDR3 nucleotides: TGTGCCAGCAGTGAAAAAACAGGCCGCACAGATACGCAGTATTTT.

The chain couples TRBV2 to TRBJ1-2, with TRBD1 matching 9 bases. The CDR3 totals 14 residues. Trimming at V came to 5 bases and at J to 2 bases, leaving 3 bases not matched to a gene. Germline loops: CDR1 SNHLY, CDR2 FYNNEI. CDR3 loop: CASSRDRVNYGYTF. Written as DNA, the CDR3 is TGTGCCAGCAGTCGGGACAGGGTGAACTATGGCTACACCTTC.

The DNA for the CDR3 is TGTGCCAGCAGTTACTCAGGGGGCGTCTATGAAGCTTTCTTT. This sequence encodes CASSYSGGVYEAFF. V is TRBV6-5 and J is TRBJ1-1, with TRBD1 matching over 7 bases. This CDR3 has 14 residues. The ends lost 0 bases at V and 7 bases at J; junction bases unmatched: 5. The germline CDR1 and CDR2 sequences are MNHEY and SVGAGI.

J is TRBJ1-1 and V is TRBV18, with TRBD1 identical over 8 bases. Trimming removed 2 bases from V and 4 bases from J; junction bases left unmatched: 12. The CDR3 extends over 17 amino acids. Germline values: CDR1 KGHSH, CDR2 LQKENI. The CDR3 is CASSPRDAGGLGTEAFF. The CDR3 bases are TGTGCCAGCTCACCAAGGGATGCAGGGGGCTTAGGCACTGAAGCTTTCTTT. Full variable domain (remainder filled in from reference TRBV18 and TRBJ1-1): NAGVMQNPRHLVRRRGQEARLRCSPMKGHSHVYWYRQLPEEGLKFMVYLQKENIIDESGMPKERFSAEFPKEGPSILRIQQVVRGDSAAYFCASSPRDAGGLGTEAFFGQGTRLTVV.

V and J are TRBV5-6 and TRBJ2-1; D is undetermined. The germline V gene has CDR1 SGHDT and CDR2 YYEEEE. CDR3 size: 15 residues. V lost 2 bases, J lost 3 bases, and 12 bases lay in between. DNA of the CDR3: TGTGCCAGCAGCTTAGAAGCCAATCACTACAATGAGCAGTTCTTC. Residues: CASSLEANHYNEQFF.

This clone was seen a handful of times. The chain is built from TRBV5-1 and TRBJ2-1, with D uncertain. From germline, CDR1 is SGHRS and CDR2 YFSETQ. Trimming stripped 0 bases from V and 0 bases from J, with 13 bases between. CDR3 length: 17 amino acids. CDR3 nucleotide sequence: TGCGCCAGCAGCTTGGGGTCTGGGCCCAGCTCCTACAATGAGCAGTTCTTC. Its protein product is CASSLGSGPSSYNEQFF.

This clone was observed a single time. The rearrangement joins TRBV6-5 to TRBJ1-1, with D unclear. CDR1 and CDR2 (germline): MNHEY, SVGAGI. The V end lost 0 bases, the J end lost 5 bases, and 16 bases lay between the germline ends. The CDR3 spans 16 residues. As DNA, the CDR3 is TGTGCCAGCAGTTACTCGACCAGCGCCATTGGTACTGAAGCTTTCTTT. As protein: CASSYSTSAIGTEAFF.

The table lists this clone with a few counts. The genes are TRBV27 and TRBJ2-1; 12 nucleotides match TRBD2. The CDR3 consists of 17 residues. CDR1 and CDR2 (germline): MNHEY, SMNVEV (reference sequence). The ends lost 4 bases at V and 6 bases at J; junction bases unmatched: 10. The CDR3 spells CASSSPLLAGGLNEQFF. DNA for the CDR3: TGTGCCAGCAGTTCTCCCCTACTAGCGGGGGGTCTCAATGAGCAGTTCTTC.

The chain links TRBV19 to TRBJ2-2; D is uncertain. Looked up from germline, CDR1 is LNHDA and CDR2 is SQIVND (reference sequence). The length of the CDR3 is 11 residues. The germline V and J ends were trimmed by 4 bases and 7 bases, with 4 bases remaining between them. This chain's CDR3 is CASSTSGELFF. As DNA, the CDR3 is TGTGCCAGTAGTACTAGCGGGGAGCTGTTTTTT. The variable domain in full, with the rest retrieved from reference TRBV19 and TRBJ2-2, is DGGITQSPKYLFRKEGQNVTLSCEQNLNHDAMYWYRQDPGQGLRLIYYSQIVNDFQKGDIAEGYSVSREKKESFPLTVTSAQKNPTAFYLCASSTSGELFFGEGSRLTVL.

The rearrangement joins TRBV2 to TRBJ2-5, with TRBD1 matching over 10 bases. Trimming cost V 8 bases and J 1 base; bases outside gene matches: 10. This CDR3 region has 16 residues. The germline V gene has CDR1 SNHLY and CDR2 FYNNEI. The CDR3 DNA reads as TGTGCCAGCCGCCGGGGGACAGGGGTTTTCCAAGAGACCCAGTACTTC. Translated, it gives CASRRGTGVFQETQYF.

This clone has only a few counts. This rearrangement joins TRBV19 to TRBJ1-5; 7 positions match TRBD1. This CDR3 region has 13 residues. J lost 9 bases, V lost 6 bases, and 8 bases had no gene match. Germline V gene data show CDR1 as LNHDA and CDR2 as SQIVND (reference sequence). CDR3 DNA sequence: TGTGCCAGTAGCGGACAGGTCCTCCCGCCCCAGCATTTT. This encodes CASSGQVLPPQHF.

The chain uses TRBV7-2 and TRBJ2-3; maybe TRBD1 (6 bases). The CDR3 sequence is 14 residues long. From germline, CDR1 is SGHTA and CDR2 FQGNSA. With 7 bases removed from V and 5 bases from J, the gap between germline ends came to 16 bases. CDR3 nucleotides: TGTGCCAGCACCCCCAGGGGATTGGGAGATACGCAGTATTTT. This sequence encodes CASTPRGLGDTQYF.

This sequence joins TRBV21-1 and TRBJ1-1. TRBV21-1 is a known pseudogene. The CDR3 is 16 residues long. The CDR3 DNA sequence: TGTGCCAGCAGCAAAGCGCTGGGGAGATTGAACACTGAAGCTTTCTTT. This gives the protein CASSKALGRLNTEAFF.

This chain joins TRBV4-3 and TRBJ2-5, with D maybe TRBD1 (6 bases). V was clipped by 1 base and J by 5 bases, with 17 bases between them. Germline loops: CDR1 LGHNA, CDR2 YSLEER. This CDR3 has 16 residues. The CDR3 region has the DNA TGCGCCAGCAGCCAAGCCTCAGCACAGGGCGGGGAGACCCAGTACTTC. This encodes CASSQASAQGGETQYF.